This TCR beta chain appears in the sequencing data of a study of T cell changes during pregnancy in multiple sclerosis. The V end was cut by 6 bases, the J end by 1 base, with 15 bases between. The germline gives CDR1 SGHTA, CDR2 FQGNSA. CDR3 length equals 15 residues. TCRdb's table, derived via immunoSEQ multiplex PCR, lists solely in-frame clones and lacks some. The table has about 93,000 clones, 91% seen once. This clonotype was sampled from a female donor in good health, enrolled as a control in a pregnancy study. This chain uses TRBV7-2 with TRBJ2-5; D unresolved. This sample comprised peripheral blood, obtained after pregnancy. The CDR3 sequence: CASRPPNSLQETQYF. The CDR3 region has the DNA TGTGCCAGCAGGCCCCCCAACAGCCTCCAAGAGACCCAGTACTTC.